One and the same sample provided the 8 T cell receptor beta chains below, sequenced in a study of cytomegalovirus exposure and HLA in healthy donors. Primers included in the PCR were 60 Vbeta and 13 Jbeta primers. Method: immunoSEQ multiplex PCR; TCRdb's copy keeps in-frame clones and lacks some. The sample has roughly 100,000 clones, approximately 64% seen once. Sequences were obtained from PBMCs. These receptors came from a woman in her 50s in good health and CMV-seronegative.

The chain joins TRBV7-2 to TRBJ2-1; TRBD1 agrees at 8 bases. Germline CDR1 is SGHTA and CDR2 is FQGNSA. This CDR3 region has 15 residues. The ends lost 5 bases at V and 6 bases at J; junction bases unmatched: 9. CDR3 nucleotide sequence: TGTGCCAGCAGCAACCAGGGGGCGATTTTCAATGAGCAGTTCTTC. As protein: CASSNQGAIFNEQFF.

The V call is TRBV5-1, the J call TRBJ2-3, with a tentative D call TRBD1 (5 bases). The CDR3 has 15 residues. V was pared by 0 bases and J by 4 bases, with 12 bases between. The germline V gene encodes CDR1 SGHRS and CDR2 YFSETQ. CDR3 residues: CASSLGNIGADTQYF. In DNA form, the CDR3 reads TGCGCCAGCAGCTTGGGAAACATAGGGGCAGATACGCAGTATTTT.

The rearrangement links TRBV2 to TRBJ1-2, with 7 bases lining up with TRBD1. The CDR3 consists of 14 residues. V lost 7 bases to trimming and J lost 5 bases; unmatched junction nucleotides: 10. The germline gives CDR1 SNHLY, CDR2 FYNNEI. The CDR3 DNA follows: TGTGCCAGCACTGGGGACAGAATCTTTTATGGCTACACCTTC. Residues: CASTGDRIFYGYTF.

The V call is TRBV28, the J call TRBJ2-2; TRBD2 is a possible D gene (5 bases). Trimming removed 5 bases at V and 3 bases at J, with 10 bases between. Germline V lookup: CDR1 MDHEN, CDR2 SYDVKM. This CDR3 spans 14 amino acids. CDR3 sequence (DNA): TGTGCCAGCAGTGGAGCGGCGTACACCGGGGAGCTGTTTTTT. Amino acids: CASSGAAYTGELFF.

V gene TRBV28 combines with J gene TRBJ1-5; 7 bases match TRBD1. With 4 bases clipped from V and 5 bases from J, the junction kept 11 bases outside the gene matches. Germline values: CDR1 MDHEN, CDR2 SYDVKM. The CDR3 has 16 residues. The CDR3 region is CASSSTIGGFHQPQHF. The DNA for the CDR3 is TGTGCCAGCAGTTCCACCATAGGGGGCTTCCATCAGCCCCAGCATTTT.

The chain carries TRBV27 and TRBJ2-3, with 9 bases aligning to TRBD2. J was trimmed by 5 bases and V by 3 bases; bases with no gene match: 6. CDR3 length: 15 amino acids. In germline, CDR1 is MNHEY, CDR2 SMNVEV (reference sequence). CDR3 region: CASSLALAGLDTQYF. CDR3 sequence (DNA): TGTGCCAGCAGTTTGGCACTAGCGGGTTTAGATACGCAGTATTTT.

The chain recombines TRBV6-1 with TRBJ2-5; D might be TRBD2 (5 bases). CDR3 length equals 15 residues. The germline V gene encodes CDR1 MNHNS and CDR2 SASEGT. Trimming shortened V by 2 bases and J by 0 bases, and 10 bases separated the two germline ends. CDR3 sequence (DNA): TGTGCCAGCAGTGAAAGCGGCGGTTACCAAGAGACCCAGTACTTC. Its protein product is CASSESGGYQETQYF.

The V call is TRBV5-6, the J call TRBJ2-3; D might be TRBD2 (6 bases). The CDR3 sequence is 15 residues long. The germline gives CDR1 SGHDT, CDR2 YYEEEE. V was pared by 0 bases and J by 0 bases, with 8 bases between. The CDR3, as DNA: TGTGCCAGCAGCTTGGTTGCGGGGAGCACAGATACGCAGTATTTT. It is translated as CASSLVAGSTDTQYF.